Below, 28 T cell receptor beta chains from the same sample are listed, as sequenced in a study of beta chain features in type 1 diabetes. Study conclusions and caveats: TCRB CDR3s were moderately but significantly shorter in Type 1 diabetes patients in all four CD4+ subsets.

Which antigens these TCRs recognize remains unknown. The sequenced template was cDNA made from the entire isolated RNA. Assay: immunoSEQ multiplex PCR; the TCRdb copy retains only in-frame clones and omits some. The sample includes roughly 700,000 clones, roughly 13% of them seen just once. Material: naive CD4+ T cells from blood. All receptors come from a man aged 18 to 29 with type 1 diabetes.

This clone was recorded a few times. This chain joins TRBV29-1 and TRBJ2-3; 7 positions agree with TRBD1. V lost 6 bases to trimming and J lost 4 bases; unmatched junction nucleotides: 10. This CDR3 region has 14 residues. Per the germline V gene, CDR1 is SQVTM and CDR2 is ANQGSEA. The CDR3 DNA reads as TGCAGCGTGGCACAGGGGAATGCGGCAGATACGCAGTATTTT. Translation: CSVAQGNAADTQYF.

The chain carries TRBV30 and TRBJ1-6; D is undetermined. Germline V CDR1 and CDR2: GTSNPN, SVGIG (reference sequence). CDR3 length equals 12 residues. V gave up 3 bases and J gave up 9 bases, with 9 bases separating them. The CDR3 coding sequence is TGTGCCTGGAGCGAAAATCGTTCACCCCTCCACTTT. Translation: CAWSENRSPLHF. Combining the CDR3 with reference TRBV30 and TRBJ1-6 gives the whole variable domain SQTIHQWPATLVQPVGSPLSLECTVEGTSNPNLYWYRQAAGRGLQLLFYSVGIGQISSEVPQNLSASRPQDRQFILSSKKLLLSDSGFYLCAWSENRSPLHFGNGTRLTVT.

The chain has TRBV29-1 and TRBJ2-1, with D possibly matching TRBD2 (7 bases). CDR1 is SQVTM and CDR2 is ANQGSEA in the germline V gene. This CDR3 contains 13 residues. The CDR3 DNA reads TGCAGGGTACAAGGGGGGGCCTACAATGAGCAGTTCTTC. This translates into CRVQGGAYNEQFF.

Comments on this clone: At the DNA level, this CDR3 is encoded by other sequences in the same sample as well. The CDR3 loop reads CAISEGTGISYEQYF. The CDR3 region has the DNA TGTGCCATCAGTGAGGGGACAGGGATCTCCTACGAGCAGTACTTC. The rearrangement uses TRBV10-3 and TRBJ2-7, with TRBD1 identical over 9 bases. CDR1 is ENHRY and CDR2 is SYGVKD in the germline V gene. The CDR3 has 15 residues. V lost 2 bases to trimming and J lost 0 bases; unmatched junction nucleotides: 2.

This clone was detected a few times. This rearrangement joins TRBV15 to TRBJ1-1; D is uncertain. Germline V gives CDR1 LNHNV, CDR2 YYDKDF (reference sequence). The CDR3 sequence is 13 residues long. Trimming took off 2 bases at V and 5 bases at J, with 9 bases between the two ends. As DNA, the CDR3 is TGTGCCACCAGCAGACAGGAGGAGACTGAAGCTTTCTTT. Protein: CATSRQEETEAFF.

CDR3 protein: CAIGGQGYEQYF. Here the CDR3 DNA reads TGTGCCATCGGGGGACAGGGGTACGAGCAGTACTTC. The chain links TRBV10-3 to TRBJ2-7; 10 nucleotides agree with TRBD1. CDR3 length equals 12 residues. CDR1 and CDR2 from the germline V gene are ENHRY and SYGVKD. V was pared by 8 bases and J by 4 bases, with 2 bases of the junction left unmatched.

This clone was seen a few times. CDR3 DNA sequence: TGTGCCAGCAGCTCGGGACGGGATTCACCCCTCCACTTT. Its protein is CASSSGRDSPLHF. The V call is TRBV7-3, the J call TRBJ1-6; D may be TRBD1 (5 bases). Germline CDR1 SGHTA, CDR2 FQGTGA. This CDR3 is built from 13 residues. V lost 4 bases and J 8 bases, leaving 9 bases between the germline ends.

The chain has TRBV29-1 and TRBJ1-1; a possible D gene is TRBD1 (5 bases). Germline V gene sequence: CDR1 SQVTM, CDR2 ANQGSEA. This CDR3 region has 13 residues. V was cut by 3 bases and J by 2 bases, with 10 bases left in between. Here the CDR3 reads CSVDKGINTEAFF. In DNA, the CDR3 is TGCAGCGTTGATAAGGGGATAAACACTGAAGCTTTCTTT.

On this clone: Within the sample, other DNA sequences also encode this same CDR3. The genes are TRBV7-9 and TRBJ1-1; a weak D match, TRBD1 (5 bases). CDR1 SEHNR and CDR2 FQNEAQ come from the germline V gene (reference sequence). V shed 1 base and J shed 1 base, with 7 bases lying between them. The CDR3 runs to 14 residues. The CDR3 protein is CASSLGGANTEAFF. The DNA for the CDR3 is TGTGCCAGCAGCTTAGGAGGGGCGAACACTGAAGCTTTCTTT.

This clone turned up a few times. The same CDR3 arises from other DNA sequences in this sample as well. V and J are TRBV20-1 and TRBJ1-2, with D uncertain. Germline values: CDR1 DFQATT, CDR2 SNEGSKA (reference sequence). V dropped 5 bases and J dropped 0 bases, with 4 bases sitting between them. This CDR3 spans 11 amino acids. The chain's CDR3 is CSASPNYGYTF. The CDR3 DNA is TGCAGTGCTTCTCCTAACTATGGCTACACCTTC.

The chain couples TRBV29-1 to TRBJ2-5; 10 bases agree with TRBD2. The CDR3 totals 16 residues. Germline V lookup: CDR1 SQVTM, CDR2 ANQGSEA. The junction had 13 bases not matched to a gene; V was cut back by 7 bases and J by 2 bases. The CDR3 DNA follows: TGCAGCGGTGTTAGCGGGGGGCGGCGATTACAAGAGACCCAGTACTTC. It translates to CSGVSGGRRLQETQYF. The full variable domain, its missing parts supplied by reference TRBV29-1 and TRBJ2-5, is SAVISQKPSRDICQRGTSLTIQCQVDSQVTMMFWYRQQPGQSLTLIATANQGSEATYESGFVIDKFPISRPNLTFSTLTVSNMSPEDSSIYLCSGVSGGRRLQETQYFGPGTRLLVL.

This clone was seen only a few times. The chain joins TRBV4-1 to TRBJ1-6, with 8 bases aligning to TRBD1. V shed 4 bases and J 8 bases; nucleotides not matched to a gene: 10. In germline, CDR1 is MGHRA, CDR2 YSYEKL. The CDR3 loop spans 16 amino acids. CDR3 region: CASSRTPGQDYSPLHF. The CDR3 nucleotides read TGCGCCAGCAGCCGGACCCCGGGACAGGACTATTCACCCCTCCACTTT.

This chain uses TRBV29-1 with TRBJ1-1, with a weak D call TRBD1 (5 bases). With 4 bases removed from V and 1 base from J, the gap between germline ends came to 10 bases. In germline, CDR1 is SQVTM, CDR2 ANQGSEA. CDR3 length: 13 amino acids. In DNA, the CDR3 is TGCAGCGTTGCGGGGGACCGGAACACTGAAGCTTTCTTT. Its translation is CSVAGDRNTEAFF.

A few counts support this clone. Other DNA sequences in this sample translate to the same CDR3. This chain joins TRBV6-5 and TRBJ2-1; 7 bases line up with TRBD2. Trimming cost V 1 base and J 9 bases; bases outside gene matches: 0. The germline V gene encodes CDR1 MNHEY and CDR2 SVGAGI. The CDR3 loop spans 12 amino acids. As DNA, the CDR3 is TGTGCCAGCAGTTACTGGGGGGGTGAGCAGTTCTTC. Translating gives CASSYWGGEQFF.

This clone was picked up a small number of times. This sequence joins TRBV6-5 and TRBJ2-1; D is ambiguous. The germline gives CDR1 MNHEY, CDR2 SVGAGI. The CDR3 has 15 residues. Trimming pared 7 bases from V and 2 bases from J, leaving 15 bases between. The CDR3 region is CASMGQLKTYNEQFF. CDR3 nucleotide sequence: TGTGCCAGCATGGGTCAGTTGAAAACCTACAATGAGCAGTTCTTC.

This clone has only a few counts. The chain joins TRBV27 to TRBJ1-5, with D unresolved. The V gene lost 3 bases and the J gene lost 2 bases, with 11 bases spanning the gap. The CDR3 is made up of 15 amino acids. Per the germline V gene, CDR1 is MNHEY and CDR2 is SMNVEV (reference sequence). The CDR3 DNA reads as TGTGCCAGCAGTTTGGAGGGTTGGGGCAATCAGCCCCAGCATTTT. It yields the protein CASSLEGWGNQPQHF.

This clone has just a few counts. The chain uses TRBV6-5 and TRBJ2-7; 7 bases map to TRBD2. This CDR3 comprises 14 residues. Germline V gene lookup returns CDR1 MNHEY and CDR2 SVGAGI. J gave up 2 bases and V 6 bases, and 7 bases lay outside the gene matches. The CDR3 region is CASSPQGGAYEQYF. CDR3 nucleotide sequence: TGTGCCAGCAGCCCTCAGGGAGGGGCCTACGAGCAGTACTTC.

This clone turned up a few times. J is TRBJ2-3 and V is TRBV30; D call uncertain. The V and J ends lost 2 bases and 2 bases respectively, with 8 bases between them. Germline values: CDR1 GTSNPN, CDR2 SVGIG (reference sequence). This CDR3 comprises 13 residues. The chain's CDR3 is CAWSWQPTDTQYF. CDR3 DNA: TGTGCCTGGAGTTGGCAACCCACAGATACGCAGTATTTT.

The J gene is TRBJ2-7, the V gene TRBV9; possibly TRBD1 or TRBD2 for D (5 bases each). V gave up 5 bases and J gave up 0 bases, with 12 bases separating them. In germline, CDR1 is SGDLS, CDR2 YYNGEE. This CDR3 region has 14 residues. The CDR3 spells CASSSAGTSYEQYF. The CDR3 DNA is TGTGCCAGCAGTTCGGCAGGGACCTCCTACGAGCAGTACTTC.

The gene calls are TRBV7-9 and TRBJ2-3, with 8 positions matching TRBD2. With V trimmed by 5 bases and J by 4 bases, 11 bases remained unmatched. This CDR3 is 16 amino acids long. Germline loops: CDR1 SEHNR, CDR2 FQNEAQ (reference sequence). In DNA, the CDR3 is TGTGCCAGCAGCCCGCCCGGGACTAGGGCTGCAGATACGCAGTATTTT. This gives the protein CASSPPGTRAADTQYF.

There are a few counts of this clone. The chain has TRBV7-2 and TRBJ2-5; TRBD1 aligns across 10 bases. Germline lookup yields CDR1 SGHTA and CDR2 FQGNSA. V dropped 6 bases and J dropped 5; count of bases not matched to a gene: 6. The CDR3 runs to 14 residues. CDR3 sequence reads: CASRIDRGRETQYF. The CDR3 bases are TGTGCCAGCAGGATCGACAGGGGGCGGGAGACCCAGTACTTC. Together with reference TRBV7-2 and TRBJ2-5, the CDR3 gives the full variable domain: GAGVSQSPSNKVTEKGKDVELRCDPISGHTALYWYRQSLGQGLEFLIYFQGNSAPDKSGLPSDRFSAERTGGSVSTLTIQRTQQEDSAVYLCASRIDRGRETQYFGPGTRLLVL.

This clone was counted only a few times. This chain uses TRBV7-9 with TRBJ2-5; TRBD2 matches at 8 bases. Germline V gene sequence: CDR1 SEHNR, CDR2 FQNEAQ (reference sequence). The V and J ends lost 5 bases and 1 base, in that order; junction bases with no gene match: 9. The CDR3 has 16 amino acids. In nucleotides, the CDR3 is TGTGCCAGCAGCCAGGCTGGCGGGGGGCCCCAAGAGACCCAGTACTTC. Protein sequence: CASSQAGGGPQETQYF. The full variable domain, with the rest looked up from reference TRBV7-9 and TRBJ2-5, is DTGVSQNPRHKITKRGQNVTFRCDPISEHNRLYWYRQTLGQGPEFLTYFQNEAQLEKSRLLSDRFSAERPKGSFSTLEIQRTEQGDSAMYLCASSQAGGGPQETQYFGPGTRLLVL.

This clone came up a few times. The chain has TRBV5-6 and TRBJ1-3; no definite D call. The V and J ends lost 0 bases and 6 bases respectively, with 10 bases between them. The CDR3 runs 14 residues. CDR1 and CDR2 from the germline V gene are SGHDT and YYEEEE. As DNA, the CDR3 is TGTGCCAGCAGCTTGGCCGAGGATACAAACACCATATATTTT. This sequence encodes CASSLAEDTNTIYF.

The genes are TRBV6-6 and TRBJ2-3, with TRBD1 identical over 8 bases. Germline values: CDR1 MNHNY, CDR2 SVGAGI (reference sequence). Germline trimming cut 2 bases from V and 11 bases from J; bases unmatched to any gene: 12. The CDR3 length is 15 residues. CDR3 region: CASSYTIPVGTGQYF. For the CDR3, the DNA is TGTGCCAGCAGTTACACCATCCCCGTCGGGACAGGGCAGTATTTT.

This clone was detected only a few times. The genes are TRBV15 and TRBJ1-2; D remains ambiguous. V was cut by 5 bases and J by 0 bases, with 4 bases left in between. Per germline, CDR1 LNHNV and CDR2 YYDKDF (reference sequence). The CDR3 sequence is 12 residues long. CDR3 DNA sequence: TGTGCCACCAGCGAGCCTAACTATGGCTACACCTTC. This sequence encodes CATSEPNYGYTF. Combining the CDR3 with reference TRBV15 and TRBJ1-2 gives the whole variable domain DAMVIQNPRYQVTQFGKPVTLSCSQTLNHNVMYWYQQKSSQAPKLLFHYYDKDFNNEADTPDNFQSRRPNTSFCFLDIRSPGLGDTAMYLCATSEPNYGYTFGSGTRLTVV.

V gene TRBV6-1 combines with J gene TRBJ1-1, with TRBD1 as a possible D gene (6 bases). In germline, CDR1 is MNHNS, CDR2 SASEGT. The CDR3 runs 15 residues. Trimming cost V 4 bases and J 2 bases, with 14 bases left between them. CDR3: CASSGPTGLNTEAFF. DNA of the CDR3: TGTGCCAGCAGTGGGCCTACAGGGCTTAACACTGAAGCTTTCTTT.

This clone turned up a few times. The V call is TRBV6-5, the J call TRBJ2-7; maybe TRBD2 (5 bases). The ends were cut back, 4 bases at V and 3 bases at J, with 13 bases in the middle. This CDR3 is 14 amino acids long. Germline-derived CDR1 and CDR2 are MNHEY and SVGAGI. CDR3 sequence reads: CASSSRGSRYEQYF. The CDR3 nucleotides are TGTGCCAGCAGTTCGCGCGGGTCCCGCTACGAGCAGTACTTC.

The V call is TRBV6-6, the J call TRBJ1-1, with TRBD1 as a possible D gene (5 bases). Per germline, CDR1 MNHNY and CDR2 SVGAGI (reference sequence). This CDR3 has 16 amino acids. V was shortened by 2 bases and J by 4 bases, with 17 bases between the two germline ends. The CDR3 loop reads CASSYNGQQSGTEAFF. CDR3 DNA: TGTGCCAGCAGTTACAATGGACAACAATCAGGCACTGAAGCTTTCTTT.